This record looks at one TCR beta chain sequence and its context. Antigen unknown. The data were taken from a study of beta chain features in type 1 diabetes. Points from the study as a whole: In cDNA sequencing, cells with high TCR expression could be over-represented. Insertion counts at VDJ junctions were lower in type 1 diabetes patients, who also showed more deletions there. In the patient group, naive, central memory and Treg TCRB repertoires seemed more alike than in the healthy donor group. It was possible that PCR favored shorter templates, equally so in patients and controls.

Isolated RNA was reverse transcribed in full, so expressed TCRB transcripts were sequenced. Produced via immunoSEQ multiplex PCR; TCRdb's table is partial and in-frame only. The table lists 40,000 to 45,000 clones, 49% of them singletons. Germline CDR1 reads MNHNY; CDR2 reads SVGAGI (reference sequence). Trimming cost V 6 bases and J 5 bases; bases outside gene matches: 7. The CDR3 contains 14 residues. The TCR originated in a woman in her late teens or twenties in good health. Sequencing was carried out using central memory CD4+ T cells from blood. This chain links TRBV6-6 with TRBJ2-1, with 7 bases matching TRBD1. CDR3 in amino acids: CASSREQGNNEQFF. CDR3 bases: TGTGCCAGCAGCCGTGAACAGGGGAACAATGAGCAGTTCTTC.